These T cell receptor beta chains were read from a single sample in a study of T-cell reconstitution after alpha-beta-depleted transplantation in children. TCRdb itself ran the PCR reads through MiXCR, one entry per CDR3 protein. The data show 580,000 or so distinct CDR3 sequences, 20% to 25% seen once. The specimen comprised PBMCs, mostly from graft donor cells, sampled 360 days after TCRalphabeta/CD19-depleted stem cell transplant. Source of these receptors: a boy in the first two years of life who had a stem cell transplant for acute myeloid leukemia, so the T cells may come from the graft donor. Each CDR3 is given with its conserved first and last residue. Fields, in order: CDR3 length, V gene, D gene, clone size, J gene, CDR3 DNA, CDR3 protein. D genes are given only for firm matches. For some rows the clone size is stated as once, few or many, or as a class when expanded; others skip it.

len: 15
v_gene: TRBV5-1
d_gene: -
abundance: -
j_gene: TRBJ1-1
CDR3nt: TGCGCCAGCAGCTTGGGCGGACGGGAGAACACTGAAGCTTTCTTT
CDR3aa: CASSLGGRENTEAFF

len: 11
v_gene: TRBV20-1
d_gene: TRBD1
abundance: few
j_gene: TRBJ1-1
CDR3nt: TGCAGTGCTTCAGGGGGGGAGATGGCTTTCTTT
CDR3aa: CSASGGEMAFF

len: 11
v_gene: TRBV20-1
d_gene: -
abundance: few
j_gene: TRBJ2-5
CDR3nt: TGCAGTGCCGTTCCGGAAGAGACCCAGTACTTC
CDR3aa: CSAVPEETQYF

len: 14
v_gene: TRBV7-8
d_gene: -
abundance: many
j_gene: TRBJ2-1
CDR3nt: TGTGCCAGCAGCTTTAATGAGATTGGGTTTGAGCAGTTCTTC
CDR3aa: CASSFNEIGFEQFF

len: 14
v_gene: TRBV20-1
d_gene: -
abundance: many
j_gene: TRBJ2-5
CDR3nt: TGCAGTGCTAGAGGGGACACCCAGCCGGAGACCCAGTACTTC
CDR3aa: CSARGDTQPETQYF

len: 14
v_gene: TRBV29-1
d_gene: -
abundance: many
j_gene: TRBJ2-7
CDR3nt: TGCAGCGTTGAAGAGTCACAGGGTATCCACGAGCAGTACTTC
CDR3aa: CSVEESQGIHEQYF

len: 14
v_gene: TRBV27
d_gene: TRBD1
abundance: -
j_gene: TRBJ2-2
CDR3nt: TGTGCCAGCAGCTGGGACAGGATCACCGGGGAGCTGTTTTTT
CDR3aa: CASSWDRITGELFF

len: 18
v_gene: TRBV6-2/TRBV6-3
d_gene: TRBD2
abundance: few
j_gene: TRBJ2-6
CDR3nt: TGTGCCAGCAGTTACTGGGGGGGAGGCTGGTCTGGGGCCAACGTCCTGACTTTC
CDR3aa: CASSYWGGGWSGANVLTF

len: 19
v_gene: TRBV11-1
d_gene: TRBD1
abundance: -
j_gene: TRBJ2-2
CDR3nt: TGTGCCAGCAACTCCCGGATCCGGACAGGGGGCACGAACACCGGGGAGCTGTTTTTT
CDR3aa: CASNSRIRTGGTNTGELFF

len: 15
v_gene: TRBV12-3/TRBV12-4
d_gene: -
abundance: -
j_gene: TRBJ2-5
CDR3nt: TGTGCCAGCAGTTCAGGGGTTAGTTCTCGTGAGACCCAGTACTTC
CDR3aa: CASSSGVSSRETQYF

len: 16
v_gene: TRBV5-1
d_gene: -
abundance: -
j_gene: TRBJ2-7
CDR3nt: TGCGCCAGCAGCGAGTTTTACAGTTCGGGGTCCTACGAGCAGTACTTC
CDR3aa: CASSEFYSSGSYEQYF

len: 17
v_gene: TRBV20-1
d_gene: -
abundance: many
j_gene: TRBJ1-6
CDR3nt: TGCAGTGCTAGAGGGCCGACAGGCGCTAGGGTAAATTCACCCCTCCACTTT
CDR3aa: CSARGPTGARVNSPLHF

len: 17
v_gene: TRBV9
d_gene: -
abundance: few
j_gene: TRBJ2-6
CDR3nt: TGTGCCAGCAGCGTAGTAGGGATCGACTCTGGGGCCAACGTCCTGACTTTC
CDR3aa: CASSVVGIDSGANVLTF

len: 15
v_gene: TRBV20-1
d_gene: TRBD1
abundance: -
j_gene: TRBJ2-7
CDR3nt: TGCAGTGCCGTACCACGGGGACAGGGCACGTACGAGCAGTACTTC
CDR3aa: CSAVPRGQGTYEQYF

len: 14
v_gene: TRBV20-1
d_gene: -
abundance: many
j_gene: TRBJ2-7
CDR3nt: TGCAGTGCCACGACATCAAGGGGAAATAACGAGCAGTACTTC
CDR3aa: CSATTSRGNNEQYF

len: 16
v_gene: TRBV11-2
d_gene: -
abundance: -
j_gene: TRBJ2-2
CDR3nt: TGTGCCAGCAGCCCCAACATTATGCGGGCAAACGGGGAGCTGTTTTTT
CDR3aa: CASSPNIMRANGELFF

len: 17
v_gene: TRBV5-5
d_gene: -
abundance: -
j_gene: TRBJ2-1
CDR3nt: TGTGCCAGCAGCCCTCTTAGGGGGGGGACAGGCCACAATGAGCAGTTCTTC
CDR3aa: CASSPLRGGTGHNEQFF

len: 15
v_gene: TRBV27
d_gene: -
abundance: few
j_gene: TRBJ2-7
CDR3nt: TGTGCCAGCAGTCTGGTCTGGGACCCCACCTACGAGCAGTACTTC
CDR3aa: CASSLVWDPTYEQYF

len: 16
v_gene: TRBV20-1
d_gene: TRBD2
abundance: -
j_gene: TRBJ2-3
CDR3nt: TGCAGTGCTAGGGGGGGGGGATGGGTTCCGGCAGATACGCAGTATTTT
CDR3aa: CSARGGGWVPADTQYF

len: 16
v_gene: TRBV7-2
d_gene: -
abundance: -
j_gene: TRBJ1-3
CDR3nt: TGTGCCAGCAGCTTAGTTTGGGGGCCCTCTGGAAACACCATATATTTT
CDR3aa: CASSLVWGPSGNTIYF

len: 18
v_gene: TRBV9
d_gene: -
abundance: -
j_gene: TRBJ1-3
CDR3nt: TGTGCCAGCAGCGGCAGGGGACCAGGAAATAGCTCTGGAAACACCATATATTTT
CDR3aa: CASSGRGPGNSSGNTIYF

len: 17
v_gene: TRBV28
d_gene: -
abundance: many
j_gene: TRBJ2-3
CDR3nt: TGTGCCAGCAGTTTCCTCCCTCGCCCTAGGGCCACAGATACGCAGTATTTT
CDR3aa: CASSFLPRPRATDTQYF

len: 15
v_gene: TRBV5-4
d_gene: TRBD1
abundance: few
j_gene: TRBJ2-5
CDR3nt: TGTGCCAGCAGCGCCGGGACAGGGGGCTATGAGACCCAGTACTTC
CDR3aa: CASSAGTGGYETQYF

len: 13
v_gene: TRBV29-1
d_gene: TRBD1
abundance: -
j_gene: TRBJ2-7
CDR3nt: TGCAGCGTTGAGGCAGGGGGCATTTTCGAGCAGTACTTC
CDR3aa: CSVEAGGIFEQYF

len: 17
v_gene: TRBV6-1
d_gene: TRBD2
abundance: many
j_gene: TRBJ2-1
CDR3nt: TGTGCCAGCAGTCAACCCAAAAGCGGGGTCTCCTACAATGAGCAGTTCTTC
CDR3aa: CASSQPKSGVSYNEQFF

len: 13
v_gene: TRBV12-3/TRBV12-4
d_gene: TRBD1
abundance: many
j_gene: TRBJ2-5
CDR3nt: TGTGCCAGCAGTTCGGACAGGAGAGAGACCCAGTACTTC
CDR3aa: CASSSDRRETQYF

len: 15
v_gene: TRBV5-1
d_gene: -
abundance: few
j_gene: TRBJ2-6
CDR3nt: TGCGCCAGCAGCCACGGGGGCACTGGGGCCAACGTCCTGACTTTC
CDR3aa: CASSHGGTGANVLTF

len: 13
v_gene: TRBV20-1
d_gene: -
abundance: few
j_gene: TRBJ2-3
CDR3nt: TGCAGTGCTTCTAGGGGGGGAGTAGATACGCAGTATTTT
CDR3aa: CSASRGGVDTQYF